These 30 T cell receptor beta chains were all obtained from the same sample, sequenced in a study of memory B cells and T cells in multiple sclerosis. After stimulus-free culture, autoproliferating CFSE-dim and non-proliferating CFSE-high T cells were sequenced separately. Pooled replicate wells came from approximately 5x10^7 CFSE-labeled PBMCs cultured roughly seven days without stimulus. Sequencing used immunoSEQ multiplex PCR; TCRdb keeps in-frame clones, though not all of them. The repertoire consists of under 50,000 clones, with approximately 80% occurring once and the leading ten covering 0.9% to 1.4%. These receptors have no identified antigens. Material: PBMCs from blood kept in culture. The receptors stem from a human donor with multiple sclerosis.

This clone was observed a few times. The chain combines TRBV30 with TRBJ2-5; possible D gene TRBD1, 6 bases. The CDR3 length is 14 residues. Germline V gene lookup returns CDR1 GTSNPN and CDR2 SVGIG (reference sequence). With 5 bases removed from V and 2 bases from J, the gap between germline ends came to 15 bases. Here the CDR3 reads CAWGSEDSQETQYF. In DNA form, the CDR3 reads TGTGCCTGGGGCTCCGAGGACAGTCAAGAGACCCAGTACTTC.

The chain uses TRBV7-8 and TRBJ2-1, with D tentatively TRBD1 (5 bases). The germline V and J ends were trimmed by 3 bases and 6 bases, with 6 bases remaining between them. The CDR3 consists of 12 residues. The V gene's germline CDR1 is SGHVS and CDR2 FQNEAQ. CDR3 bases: TGTGCCAGCAGCTTGGACATCAATGAGCAGTTCTTC. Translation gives CASSLDINEQFF. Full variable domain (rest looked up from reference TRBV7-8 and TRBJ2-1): GAGVSQSPRYKVAKRGQDVALRCDPISGHVSLFWYQQALGQGPEFLTYFQNEAQLDKSGLPSDRFFAERPEGSVSTLKIQRTQQEDSAVYLCASSLDINEQFFGPGTRLTVL.

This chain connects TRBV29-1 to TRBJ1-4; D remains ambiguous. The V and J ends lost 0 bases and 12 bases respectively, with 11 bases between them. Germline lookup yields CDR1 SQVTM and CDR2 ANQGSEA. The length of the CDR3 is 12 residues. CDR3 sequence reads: CSVEDLSAELFF. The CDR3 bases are TGCAGCGTTGAAGATCTTTCGGCGGAACTGTTTTTT. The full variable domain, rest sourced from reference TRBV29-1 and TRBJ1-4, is SAVISQKPSRDICQRGTSLTIQCQVDSQVTMMFWYRQQPGQSLTLIATANQGSEATYESGFVIDKFPISRPNLTFSTLTVSNMSPEDSSIYLCSVEDLSAELFFGSGTQLSVL.

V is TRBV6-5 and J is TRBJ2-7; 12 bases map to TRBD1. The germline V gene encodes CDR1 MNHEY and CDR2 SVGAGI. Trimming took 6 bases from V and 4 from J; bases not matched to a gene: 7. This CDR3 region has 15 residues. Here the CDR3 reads CASSRRDRGPYEQYF. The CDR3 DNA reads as TGTGCCAGCAGCCGCCGGGACAGGGGGCCTTACGAGCAGTACTTC.

The CDR3 reads CASSEARPGEQFF. In DNA form, the CDR3 reads TGTGCCAGCAGTGAAGCCCGCCCAGGGGAGCAGTTCTTC. The chain links TRBV6-1 to TRBJ2-1; a possible D gene is TRBD1 (5 bases). CDR1 and CDR2 from the germline V gene are MNHNS and SASEGT. This CDR3 has 13 amino acids. Trimming left V 0 bases short and J 10 bases short, with 10 bases between.

CDR3 region: CASSPTGGEQYF. The CDR3 coding sequence is TGTGCCAGCAGTCCGACAGGGGGTGAGCAGTACTTC. The chain couples TRBV27 to TRBJ2-7; 9 bases map to TRBD1. Trimming cost V 5 bases and J 7 bases; bases outside gene matches: 3. CDR3 length equals 12 residues. The V gene's germline CDR1 is MNHEY and CDR2 SMNVEV (reference sequence).

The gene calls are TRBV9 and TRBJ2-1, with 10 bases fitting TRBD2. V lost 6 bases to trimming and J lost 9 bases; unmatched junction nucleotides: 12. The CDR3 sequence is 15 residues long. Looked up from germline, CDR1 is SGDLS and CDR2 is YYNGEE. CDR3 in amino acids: CASNPLAGVGGEQFF. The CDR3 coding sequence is TGTGCCAGCAACCCCCTAGCGGGGGTAGGGGGTGAGCAGTTCTTC.

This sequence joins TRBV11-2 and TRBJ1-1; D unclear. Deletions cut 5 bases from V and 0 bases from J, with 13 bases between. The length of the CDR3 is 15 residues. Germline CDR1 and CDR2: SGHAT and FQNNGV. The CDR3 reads CASSLGGFMNTEAFF. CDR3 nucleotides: TGTGCCAGCAGCCTAGGAGGATTCATGAACACTGAAGCTTTCTTT. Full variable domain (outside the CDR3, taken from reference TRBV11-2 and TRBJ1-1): EAGVAQSPRYKIIEKRQSVAFWCNPISGHATLYWYQQILGQGPKLLIQFQNNGVVDDSQLPKDRFSAERLKGVDSTLKIQPAKLEDSAVYLCASSLGGFMNTEAFFGQGTRLTVV.

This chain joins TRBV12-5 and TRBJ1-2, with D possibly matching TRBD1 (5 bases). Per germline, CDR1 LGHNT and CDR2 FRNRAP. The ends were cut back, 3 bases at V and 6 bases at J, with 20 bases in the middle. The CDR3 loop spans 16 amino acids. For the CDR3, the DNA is TGTGCTAGTGGTTTACACCGGGGCTCGGGGCGAGATGGCTACACCTTC. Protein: CASGLHRGSGRDGYTF. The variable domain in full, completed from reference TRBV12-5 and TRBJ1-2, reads DARVTQTPRHKVTEMGQEVTMRCQPILGHNTVFWYRQTMMQGLELLAYFRNRAPLDDSGMPKDRFSAEMPDATLATLKIQPSEPRDSAVYFCASGLHRGSGRDGYTFGSGTRLTVV.

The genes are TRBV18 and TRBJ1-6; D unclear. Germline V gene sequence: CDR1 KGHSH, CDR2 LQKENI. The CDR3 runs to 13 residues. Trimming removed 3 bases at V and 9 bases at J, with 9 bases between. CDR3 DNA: TGTGCCAGCTCACCTGGGGAGAGTTCACCCCTCCACTTT. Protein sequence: CASSPGESSPLHF.

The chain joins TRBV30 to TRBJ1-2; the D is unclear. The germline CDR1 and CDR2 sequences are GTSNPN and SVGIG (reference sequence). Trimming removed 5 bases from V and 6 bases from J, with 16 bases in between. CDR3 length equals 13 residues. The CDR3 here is CAWGTTGRDGYTF. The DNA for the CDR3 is TGTGCCTGGGGCACGACGGGGAGGGATGGCTACACCTTC.

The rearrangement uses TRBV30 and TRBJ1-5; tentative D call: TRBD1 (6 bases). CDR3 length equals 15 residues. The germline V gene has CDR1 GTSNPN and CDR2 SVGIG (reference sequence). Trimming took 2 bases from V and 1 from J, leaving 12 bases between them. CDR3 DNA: TGTGCCTGGAGTACACAGGGTTTGAGCAATCAGCCCCAGCATTTT. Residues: CAWSTQGLSNQPQHF.

CDR3 region: CASSYGSGELFF. The CDR3 DNA sequence: TGTGCCAGCAGTTACGGCAGCGGGGAGCTGTTTTTT. The chain joins TRBV6-5 to TRBJ2-2; D remains ambiguous. The CDR3 consists of 12 residues. V was pared by 2 bases and J by 7 bases, with 5 bases between. Germline-derived CDR1 and CDR2 are MNHEY and SVGAGI.

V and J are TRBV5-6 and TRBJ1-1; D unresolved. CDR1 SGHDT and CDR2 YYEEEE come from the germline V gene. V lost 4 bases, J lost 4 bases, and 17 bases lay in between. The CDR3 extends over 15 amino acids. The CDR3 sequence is CASSKAPGRSTEAFF. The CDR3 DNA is TGTGCCAGCAGCAAAGCTCCCGGGAGGAGCACTGAAGCTTTCTTT.

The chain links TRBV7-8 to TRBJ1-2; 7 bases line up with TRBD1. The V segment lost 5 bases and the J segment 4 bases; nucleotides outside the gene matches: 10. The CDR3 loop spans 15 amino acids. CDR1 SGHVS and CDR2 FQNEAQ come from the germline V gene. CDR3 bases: TGTGCCAGCAGCCCACATTACAGGGGAGGCTATGGCTACACCTTC. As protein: CASSPHYRGGYGYTF. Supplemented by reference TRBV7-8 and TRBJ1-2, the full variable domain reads GAGVSQSPRYKVAKRGQDVALRCDPISGHVSLFWYQQALGQGPEFLTYFQNEAQLDKSGLPSDRFFAERPEGSVSTLKIQRTQQEDSAVYLCASSPHYRGGYGYTFGSGTRLTVV.

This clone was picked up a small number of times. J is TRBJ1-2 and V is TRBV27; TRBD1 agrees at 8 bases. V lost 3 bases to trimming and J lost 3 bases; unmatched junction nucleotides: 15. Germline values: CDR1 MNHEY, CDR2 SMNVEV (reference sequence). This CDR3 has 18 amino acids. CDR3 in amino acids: CASSFQIPDREGDYGYTF. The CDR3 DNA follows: TGTGCCAGCAGTTTCCAAATACCGGACAGGGAGGGGGACTATGGCTACACCTTC.

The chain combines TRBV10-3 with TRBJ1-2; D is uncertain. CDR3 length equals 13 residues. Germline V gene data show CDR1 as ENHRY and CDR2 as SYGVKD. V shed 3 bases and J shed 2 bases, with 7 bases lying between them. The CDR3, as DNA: TGTGCCATCAGTGACCCTAAGAACTATGGCTACACCTTC. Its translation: CAISDPKNYGYTF.

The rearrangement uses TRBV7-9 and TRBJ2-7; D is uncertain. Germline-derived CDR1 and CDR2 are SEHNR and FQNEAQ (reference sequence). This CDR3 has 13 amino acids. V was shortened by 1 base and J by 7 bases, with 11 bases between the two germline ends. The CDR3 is CASSLEYLREQYF. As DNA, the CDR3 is TGTGCCAGCAGCTTAGAATATCTACGGGAGCAGTACTTC.

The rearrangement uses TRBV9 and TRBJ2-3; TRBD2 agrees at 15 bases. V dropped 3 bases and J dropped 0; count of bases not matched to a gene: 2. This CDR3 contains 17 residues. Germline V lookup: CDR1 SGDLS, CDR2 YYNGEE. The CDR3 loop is CASSAGLAGGSTDTQYF. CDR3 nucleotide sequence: TGTGCCAGCAGCGCGGGACTAGCGGGGGGTAGCACAGATACGCAGTATTTT.

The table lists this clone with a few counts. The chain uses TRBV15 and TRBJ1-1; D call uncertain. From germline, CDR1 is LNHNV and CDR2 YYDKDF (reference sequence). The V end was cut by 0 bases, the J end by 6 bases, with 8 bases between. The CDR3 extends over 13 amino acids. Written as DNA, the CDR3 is TGTGCCACCAGCAGAGATAAGTCCTCTGAAGCTTTCTTT. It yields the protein CATSRDKSSEAFF.

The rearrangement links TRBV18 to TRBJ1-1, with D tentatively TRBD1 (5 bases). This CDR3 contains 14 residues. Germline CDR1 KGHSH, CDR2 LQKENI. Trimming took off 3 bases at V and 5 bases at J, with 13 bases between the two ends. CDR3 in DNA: TGTGCCAGCTCACCTCTACACGAGGGGACTGAAGCTTTCTTT. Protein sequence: CASSPLHEGTEAFF.

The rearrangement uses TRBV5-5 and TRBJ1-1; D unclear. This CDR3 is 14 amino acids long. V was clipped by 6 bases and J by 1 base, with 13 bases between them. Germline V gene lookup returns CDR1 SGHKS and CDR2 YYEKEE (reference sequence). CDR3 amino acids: CASTLAGENTEAFF. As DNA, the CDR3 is TGTGCCAGCACTCTAGCTGGGGAGAACACTGAAGCTTTCTTT.

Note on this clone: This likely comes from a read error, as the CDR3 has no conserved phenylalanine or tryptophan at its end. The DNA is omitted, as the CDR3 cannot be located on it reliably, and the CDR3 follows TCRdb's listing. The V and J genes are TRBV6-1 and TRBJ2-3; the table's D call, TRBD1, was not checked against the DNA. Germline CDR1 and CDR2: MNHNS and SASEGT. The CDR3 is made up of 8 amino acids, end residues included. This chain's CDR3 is CASSEAGR.

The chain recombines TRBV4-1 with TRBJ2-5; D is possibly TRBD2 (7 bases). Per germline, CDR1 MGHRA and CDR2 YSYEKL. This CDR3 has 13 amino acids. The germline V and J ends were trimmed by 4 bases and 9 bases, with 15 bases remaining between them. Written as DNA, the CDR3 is TGCGCCAGCAGCCTAAAGGGGGGGGATGCCCAGTACTTC. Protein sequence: CASSLKGGDAQYF.

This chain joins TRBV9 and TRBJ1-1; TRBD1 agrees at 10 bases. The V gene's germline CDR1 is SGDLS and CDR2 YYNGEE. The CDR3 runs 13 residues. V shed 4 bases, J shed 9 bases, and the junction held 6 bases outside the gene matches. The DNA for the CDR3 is TGTGCCAGCAGCTTTGGGACAGGGGAAAAAGCTTTCTTT. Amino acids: CASSFGTGEKAFF.

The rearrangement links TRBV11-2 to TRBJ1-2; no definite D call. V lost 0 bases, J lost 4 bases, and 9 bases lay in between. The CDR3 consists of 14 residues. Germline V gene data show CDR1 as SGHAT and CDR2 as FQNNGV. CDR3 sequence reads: CASSLERRPYGYTF. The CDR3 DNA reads TGTGCCAGCAGCTTAGAACGGCGGCCCTATGGCTACACCTTC.

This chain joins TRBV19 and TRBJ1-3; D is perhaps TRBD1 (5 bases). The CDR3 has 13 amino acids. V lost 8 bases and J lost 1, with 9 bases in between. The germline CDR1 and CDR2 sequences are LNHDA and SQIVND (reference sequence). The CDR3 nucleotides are TGTGCCAGTGCCAGGGATTCTGGAAACACCATATATTTT. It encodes CASARDSGNTIYF.

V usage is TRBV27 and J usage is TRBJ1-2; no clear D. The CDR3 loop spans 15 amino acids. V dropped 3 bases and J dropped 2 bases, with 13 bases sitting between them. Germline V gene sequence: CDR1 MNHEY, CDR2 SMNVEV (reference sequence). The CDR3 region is CASSFRSAGNYGYTF. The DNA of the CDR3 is TGTGCCAGCAGTTTCAGGTCCGCCGGGAACTATGGCTACACCTTC.

The CDR3 nucleotides are TGTGCCAGCAGCTCACGGGGGACTCGTGAGACCCAGTACTTC. Protein sequence: CASSSRGTRETQYF. This chain connects TRBV9 to TRBJ2-5, with D possibly being TRBD2 (6 bases). V lost 4 bases and J 5 bases, leaving 15 bases between the germline ends. The V gene's germline CDR1 is SGDLS and CDR2 YYNGEE. The CDR3 is made up of 14 amino acids. The whole variable domain, remainder taken from reference TRBV9 and TRBJ2-5, is DSGVTQTPKHLITATGQRVTLRCSPRSGDLSVYWYQQSLDQGLQFLIQYYNGEERAKGNILERFSAQQFPDLHSELNLSSLELGDSALYFCASSSRGTRETQYFGPGTRLLVL.

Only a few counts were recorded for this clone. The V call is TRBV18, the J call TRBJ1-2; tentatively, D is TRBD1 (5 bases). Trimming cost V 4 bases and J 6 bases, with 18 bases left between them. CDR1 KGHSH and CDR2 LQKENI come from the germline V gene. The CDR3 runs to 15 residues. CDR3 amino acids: CASSLTGLLRDGYTF. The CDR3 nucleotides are TGTGCCAGCTCACTAACGGGACTCCTCAGGGATGGCTACACCTTC.